This T cell receptor beta chain was sequenced for a study of OX40 agonist ivuxolimab in advanced cancers. Describing the broader study: The costimulatory receptor OX40 (CD134) was targeted by ivuxolimab, a fully human IgG2 agonistic monoclonal antibody. Intravenous ivuxolimab was administered to patients every 2 weeks at six dose levels: 0.01, 0.1, 0.3, 1.5, 3 and 10 mg/kg. Of the approximately 50 patients in dose escalation, 19 had hepatocellular carcinoma, some 15 had melanoma, 9 had renal cell carcinoma and 9 had head and neck cancer. In the dose-escalation cohort, 82.7% of patients were male, and the mean age was around 65 years with a range of roughly 23 to 90. Prior anti-PD-1, anti-PD-L1 or anti-CTLA-4 therapy was permitted, and checkpoint inhibitors had been received by roughly 42% of dose-escalation patients. Three dose-escalation patients achieved partial responses, one with hepatocellular carcinoma and two with cutaneous melanoma. Peripheral TCRbeta sequencing aimed to test whether ivuxolimab altered TCR sequence diversity and caused clonal T-cell expansion. The monotherapy dose-escalation portion (N ≈ 50 patients) of the phase I ivuxolimab trial is reported in the paper. The full study reports these points: After ivuxolimab, expanded clones were on average more numerous among CD8+ T cells than among CD4+ T cells. At doses of 0.1 to 3.0 mg/kg, clonal expansion of both CD4+ and CD8+ blood T cells was observed from baseline to week 6. In the 0.1-3.0 mg/kg groups, partial responders were among the patients with the lowest normalized peripheral clonal expansion, particularly in CD8+ T cells. Low levels of normalized T-cell clonal expansion were also seen in some patients who did not respond. The antigen specificity of the clonally expanded peripheral T cells was not determined.

Patients with a history of autoimmune disease or receiving systemic immunosuppression were excluded from the trial. In every dose cohort, peripheral blood was drawn for TCR sequencing at baseline, cycle 4 day 1, and cycle 7 day 1. The samples were taken from a phase I, first-in-human, multicenter, open-label dose-escalation trial of ivuxolimab. Adults with locally advanced or metastatic melanoma, renal cell carcinoma, hepatocellular carcinoma or head and neck squamous cell carcinoma were enrolled in the trial. Before TCR sequencing, CD4+ and CD8+ T cells were separately sorted from peripheral blood. V is clipped by 1 base and J by 0 bases, and the sequence between their germline boundaries is 7 bases long. The CDR3 holds 14 amino acids from the cysteine to the phenylalanine. Only CDR3 DNA is held: 42 bases, read in frame from base 1. The germline V gene sets CDR1 to SGHAT and CDR2 to FQNNGV. Regarding this clone: It lacks a known antigen. Per-base quality was not reported, and no clone a single base away is much larger than it.

To sequence the TCRbeta CDR3 region, genomic DNA was isolated from the sorted cells. The immunoSEQ Assay was used to sequence the TCRbeta CDR3 regions. Entries here come from immuneACCESS through TCRdb and include only in-frame sequences with V and J called. Some clones fail to appear in such tables; in the studies checked, an unresolved V gene covers under half of the shortfall, and the cause of the remainder is unknown. The sample contains approximately 76,000 clones, around nine tenths of them found a single time. Around 0.7% of the sample rests with the top ten. The specimen comprised CD4+ or CD8+ T cells sorted from blood, sampled in a trial of the OX40 agonist ivuxolimab. This clonotype was sampled from an adult with an advanced solid tumor such as melanoma, head and neck, liver or kidney cancer. The rearranged chain carries TRBV11-2 and TRBJ2-7; the D gene identity is not certain. The DNA sequence is TGTGCCAGCAGCTTAGCCCCGGACTCCTACGAGCAGTACTTC. It is translated as CASSLAPDSYEQYF.